The clone carrying this TCR beta chain was counted ten times or more. TCRdb reanalysed the RT-PCR reads using MiXCR and keeps one entry per CDR3 protein. Of fewer than 800,000 distinct CDR3 sequences listed, 13% to 15% are singletons. CDR3 length equals 14 residues. V was shortened by 5 bases and J by 0 bases, with 9 bases between the two germline ends. Germline CDR1 is WNHNN and CDR2 is SYGVQD (reference sequence). The sequenced sample consisted of memory CD4+ T cells from blood. V and J are TRBV10-1 and TRBJ2-3, with D tentatively TRBD1 (5 bases). This clonotype was obtained from a female donor in good health, serving as a healthy control. The CDR3 coding sequence is TGCGCCAGCAGTCGGACATCTAGCACAGATACGCAGTATTTT. This codes for CASSRTSSTDTQYF.